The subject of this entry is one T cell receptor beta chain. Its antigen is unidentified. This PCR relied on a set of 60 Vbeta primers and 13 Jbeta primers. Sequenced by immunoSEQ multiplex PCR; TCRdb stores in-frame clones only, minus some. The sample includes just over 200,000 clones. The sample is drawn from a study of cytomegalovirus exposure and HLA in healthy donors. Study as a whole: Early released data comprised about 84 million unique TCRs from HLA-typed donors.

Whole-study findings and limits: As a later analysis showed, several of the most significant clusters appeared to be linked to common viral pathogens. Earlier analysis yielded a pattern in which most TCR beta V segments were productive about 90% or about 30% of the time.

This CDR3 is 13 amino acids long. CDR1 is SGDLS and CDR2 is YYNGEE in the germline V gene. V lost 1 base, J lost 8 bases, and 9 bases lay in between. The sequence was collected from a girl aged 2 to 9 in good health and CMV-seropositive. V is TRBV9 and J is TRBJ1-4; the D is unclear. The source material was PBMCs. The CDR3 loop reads CASSVSPQEKLFF. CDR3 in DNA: TGTGCCAGCAGCGTATCTCCACAAGAAAAACTGTTTTTT.